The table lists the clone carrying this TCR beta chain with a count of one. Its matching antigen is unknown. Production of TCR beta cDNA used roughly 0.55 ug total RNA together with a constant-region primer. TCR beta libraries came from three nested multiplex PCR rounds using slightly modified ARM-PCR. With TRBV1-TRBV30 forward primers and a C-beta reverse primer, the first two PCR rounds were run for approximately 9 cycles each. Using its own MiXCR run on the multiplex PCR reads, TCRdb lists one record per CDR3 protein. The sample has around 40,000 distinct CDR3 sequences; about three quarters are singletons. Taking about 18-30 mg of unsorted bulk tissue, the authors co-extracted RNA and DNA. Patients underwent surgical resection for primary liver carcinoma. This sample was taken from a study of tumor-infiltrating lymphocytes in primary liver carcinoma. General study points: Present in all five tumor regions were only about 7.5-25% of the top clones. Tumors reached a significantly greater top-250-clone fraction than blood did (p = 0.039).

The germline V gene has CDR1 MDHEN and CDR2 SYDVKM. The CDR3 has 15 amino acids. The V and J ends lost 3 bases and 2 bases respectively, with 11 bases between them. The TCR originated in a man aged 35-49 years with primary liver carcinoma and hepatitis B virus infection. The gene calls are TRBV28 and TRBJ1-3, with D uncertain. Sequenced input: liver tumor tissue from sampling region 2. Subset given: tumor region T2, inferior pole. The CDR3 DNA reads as TGTGCCAGCAGTTTTGGTGGCAGGACTGGAAACACCATATATTTT. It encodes CASSFGGRTGNTIYF.